Each of the 8 T cell receptor beta chains below was sequenced from the same sample in a study of blood T cell repertoires in COVID-19. Assay: immunoSEQ multiplex PCR; the TCRdb copy retains only in-frame clones and omits some. Seen here are around 230,000 clones, 75% to 85% observed once, and the top ten hold approximately 5.1%. The sequenced sample was peripheral blood. Every receptor here comes from a man aged 45 to 65 with COVID-19, enrolled during active disease.

The CDR3 DNA reads as TGCGCCAGCAGCCCGAATATTGATGGGACAGGTCATGGCTACACCTTC. It specifies CASSPNIDGTGHGYTF. The gene calls are TRBV5-1 and TRBJ1-2, with 8 nucleotides matching TRBD1. The CDR3 runs 16 residues. Trimming at V came to 4 bases and at J to 6 bases, leaving 14 bases not matched to a gene. CDR1 and CDR2 (germline): SGHRS, YFSETQ.

The genes are TRBV13 and TRBJ1-6; D possibly corresponds to TRBD1 (6 bases). Germline CDR1 reads PRHDT; CDR2 reads FYEKMQ (reference sequence). The CDR3 covers 15 residues. V was shortened by 5 bases and J by 8 bases, with 16 bases between the two germline ends. The CDR3 nucleotides read TGTGCCAGCAGCCAGGGGCTCGCGAGGGATTCACCCCTCCACTTT. Its translation: CASSQGLARDSPLHF.

The genes are TRBV4-1 and TRBJ2-7; D is unresolved. Germline V gene sequence: CDR1 MGHRA, CDR2 YSYEKL. The CDR3 consists of 15 residues. Trimming took 1 base from V and 4 from J, leaving 14 bases between them. For the CDR3, the DNA is TGCGCCAGCAGCCAAGGTCTAGAAGCGCAGTACGAGCAGTACTTC. This translates into CASSQGLEAQYEQYF.

This chain connects TRBV19 to TRBJ2-5; 8 nucleotides agree with TRBD2. Per germline, CDR1 LNHDA and CDR2 SQIVND (reference sequence). This CDR3 spans 15 amino acids. J was trimmed by 2 bases and V by 4 bases; bases with no gene match: 6. The CDR3 sequence is CASSKLSSGQETQYF. The CDR3 DNA sequence: TGTGCCAGTAGTAAATTGTCTAGCGGGCAAGAGACCCAGTACTTC. The variable domain in full, completed from reference TRBV19 and TRBJ2-5, reads DGGITQSPKYLFRKEGQNVTLSCEQNLNHDAMYWYRQDPGQGLRLIYYSQIVNDFQKGDIAEGYSVSREKKESFPLTVTSAQKNPTAFYLCASSKLSSGQETQYFGPGTRLLVL.

The chain employs TRBV7-8 and TRBJ2-5, with 7 positions matching TRBD2. The CDR3 is 15 residues long. Germline values: CDR1 SGHVS, CDR2 FQNEAQ. V was pared by 5 bases and J by 1 base, with 7 bases of the junction left unmatched. In DNA form, the CDR3 reads TGTGCCAGCAGCCTTCGCGGGGGAGGCCAAGAGACCCAGTACTTC. The encoded protein is CASSLRGGGQETQYF.

The genes are TRBV28 and TRBJ1-6, with a weak D call TRBD1 (6 bases). Germline V lookup: CDR1 MDHEN, CDR2 SYDVKM. The CDR3 consists of 16 residues. Trimming pared 3 bases from V and 3 bases from J, leaving 12 bases between. The CDR3, as DNA: TGTGCCAGCAGTTTGGGCGGGGGCGTCTATAATTCACCCCTCCACTTT. This sequence encodes CASSLGGGVYNSPLHF.

The chain recombines TRBV9 with TRBJ1-3, with 7 bases lining up with TRBD1. This CDR3 contains 17 residues. Germline trimming cut 0 bases from V and 0 bases from J; bases unmatched to any gene: 6. Per germline, CDR1 SGDLS and CDR2 YYNGEE. The CDR3 region is CASSVAGTDFSGNTIYF. CDR3 nucleotides: TGTGCCAGCAGCGTAGCTGGGACAGACTTCTCTGGAAACACCATATATTTT.

The chain employs TRBV30 and TRBJ1-2, with D perhaps matching TRBD1 (5 bases). There are 14 residues in the CDR3. V was shortened by 0 bases and J by 4 bases, with 12 bases between the two germline ends. Germline assignment: CDR1 GTSNPN and CDR2 SVGIG (reference sequence). This CDR3 is CAWSVQGWSYGYTF. The CDR3 DNA reads as TGTGCCTGGAGTGTTCAGGGATGGAGCTATGGCTACACCTTC.